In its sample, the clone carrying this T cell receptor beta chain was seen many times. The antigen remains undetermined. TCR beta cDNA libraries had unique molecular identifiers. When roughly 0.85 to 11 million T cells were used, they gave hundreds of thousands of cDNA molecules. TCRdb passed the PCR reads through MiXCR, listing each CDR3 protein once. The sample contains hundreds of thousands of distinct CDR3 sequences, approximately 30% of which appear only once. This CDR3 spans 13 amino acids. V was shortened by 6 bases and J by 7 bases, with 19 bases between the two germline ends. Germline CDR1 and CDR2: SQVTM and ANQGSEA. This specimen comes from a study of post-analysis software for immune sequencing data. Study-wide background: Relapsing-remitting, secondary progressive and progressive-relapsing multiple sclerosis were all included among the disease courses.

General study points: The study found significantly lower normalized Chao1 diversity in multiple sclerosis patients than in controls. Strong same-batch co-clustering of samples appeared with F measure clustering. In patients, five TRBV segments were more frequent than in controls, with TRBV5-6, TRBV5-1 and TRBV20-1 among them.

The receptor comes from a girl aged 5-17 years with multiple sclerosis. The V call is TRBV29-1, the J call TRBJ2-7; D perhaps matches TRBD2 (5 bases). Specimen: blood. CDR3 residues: CSVLAPPSGEQYF. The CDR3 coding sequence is TGCAGCGTCTTGGCCCCCCCGTCGGGAGAGCAGTACTTC.